The 2 T cell receptor beta chains listed next were all sequenced from one sample in a study of blood T cell repertoires in COVID-19. Measured with immunoSEQ multiplex PCR; TCRdb has only the in-frame clones, and not every one. This sample has 250,000 to 300,000 clones; roughly 90% occur once, and the top ten carry about an eighth. The sequenced sample consisted of peripheral blood. The receptors originated from a woman aged 60-70 years with acute or convalescent COVID-19.

The DNA for the CDR3 is TGCAGCGGGGGACAGGGGTTTAATGAAAAACTGTTTTTT. Amino acid sequence: CSGGQGFNEKLFF. This chain links TRBV29-1 with TRBJ1-4; 10 positions agree with TRBD1. Per germline, CDR1 SQVTM and CDR2 ANQGSEA. The CDR3 loop spans 13 amino acids. J was trimmed by 4 bases and V by 7 bases; bases with no gene match: 3.

The rearrangement links TRBV4-2 to TRBJ2-5; 10 bases are a match to TRBD2. The CDR3 loop spans 16 amino acids. The V gene end was trimmed by 1 base and the J gene end by 2 bases; junction bases not matched to a gene: 4. Looked up from germline, CDR1 is LGHNA and CDR2 is YNFKEQ. The CDR3 loop is CASSQGSGRSQETQYF. CDR3 in DNA: TGTGCCAGCAGCCAAGGTAGCGGGAGGTCACAAGAGACCCAGTACTTC.